This entry lists 26 T cell receptor beta chains sequenced from one sample in a study of regulatory T cells in long-lasting Graves disease. Time point reported: persistent/refractory GD, antithyroid drugs over 5 years with positive TRAb. PBMC RNA was the source of the TCR library. Library construction for TCR beta used iRepertoire HTBI primers and Arm-PCR of CDR3 regions. In TCRdb, the multiplex PCR reads were re-called with MiXCR into one record per CDR3 protein. The profile shows 500,000 to 800,000 distinct CDR3 sequences, around 32% of them singletons. Sequences were derived from peripheral blood mononuclear cells (PBMCs), sampled when the disease was refractory, from a patient treated with antithyroid drugs. These receptors all come from a female donor with Graves disease.

The gene calls are TRBV10-3 and TRBJ1-3, with unresolved D. The germline CDR1 and CDR2 sequences are ENHRY and SYGVKD. V was cut by 6 bases and J by 2 bases, with 14 bases left in between. This CDR3 spans 15 amino acids. The CDR3 DNA is TGTGCCATCAGCACCTTAACGGGTCCTGGAAACACCATATATTTT. The encoded protein is CAISTLTGPGNTIYF.

In its sample, this clonotype was seen many times. The chain is built from TRBV12-3 or TRBV12-4 and TRBJ2-5, with 11 bases fitting TRBD2. The V and J ends lost 6 bases and 2 bases, in that order; junction bases with no gene match: 8. The CDR3 covers 16 residues. The CDR3 region is CASRATSGSRQETQYF. The CDR3 DNA sequence: TGTGCCAGCAGAGCCACTAGCGGGAGTCGACAAGAGACCCAGTACTTC.

The chain combines TRBV20-1 with TRBJ1-4, with D possibly matching TRBD1 (6 bases). Trimming left V 1 base short and J 6 bases short, with 9 bases between. Germline CDR1 DFQATT, CDR2 SNEGSKA (reference sequence). The CDR3 has 13 amino acids. Here the CDR3 reads CSARAGAYEKLFF. CDR3 bases: TGCAGTGCTAGAGCAGGGGCGTATGAAAAACTGTTTTTT.

The chain recombines TRBV5-1 with TRBJ1-5, with 7 bases aligning to TRBD1. CDR1 and CDR2 (germline): SGHRS, YFSETQ. With V trimmed by 0 bases and J by 7 bases, 7 bases remained unmatched. CDR3 size: 15 residues. CDR3 amino acids: CASSLAGQSGQPQHF. The CDR3, as DNA: TGCGCCAGCAGCTTGGCGGGACAGTCCGGGCAGCCCCAGCATTTT.

This chain connects TRBV5-6 to TRBJ2-5; D is ambiguous. Germline CDR1 is SGHDT and CDR2 is YYEEEE. Trimming cost V 1 base and J 2 bases, with 12 bases left between them. CDR3 length: 15 amino acids. For the CDR3, the DNA is TGTGCCAGCAGCTTGATGCGAACAGAACAAGAGACCCAGTACTTC. Translating gives CASSLMRTEQETQYF.

The rearrangement joins TRBV5-5 to TRBJ1-5, with TRBD1 as a possible D gene (5 bases). This CDR3 region has 14 residues. In germline, CDR1 is SGHKS, CDR2 YYEKEE (reference sequence). V was pared by 0 bases and J by 9 bases, with 13 bases between. CDR3 DNA: TGTGCCAGCAGCTTGGATCAGGGCGGGCGGCCCCAGCATTTT. Translating gives CASSLDQGGRPQHF.

As DNA, the CDR3 is TGTGCCATCAGTGAGTCAGCCGAGAACACAGATACGCAGTATTTT. This gives the protein CAISESAENTDTQYF. The chain recombines TRBV10-3 with TRBJ2-3; D gene ambiguous. The CDR3 contains 15 residues. Germline CDR1 is ENHRY and CDR2 is SYGVKD. The V gene lost 0 bases and the J gene lost 2 bases, with 9 bases spanning the gap.

The CDR3 nucleotides are TGTGCCAGCAGTTTCGGGTCGGCTAGCGGATCCCAAGAGACCCAGTACTTC. Protein product: CASSFGSASGSQETQYF. The V gene is TRBV12-3 or TRBV12-4, the J gene TRBJ2-5, with TRBD2 matching 7 bases. The CDR3 has 17 amino acids. The ends lost 3 bases at V and 1 base at J; junction bases unmatched: 11.

CDR3 region: CASSLVTDIYGYTF. The CDR3 DNA reads TGTGCCAGCAGCTTAGTCACAGACATCTATGGCTACACCTTC. The rearrangement links TRBV7-9 to TRBJ1-2; D gene unclear. The CDR3 extends over 14 amino acids. From germline, CDR1 is SEHNR and CDR2 FQNEAQ (reference sequence). V dropped 1 base and J dropped 4 bases, with 10 bases sitting between them.

The chain employs TRBV3-1 and TRBJ1-5; a weak D match, TRBD1 (5 bases). Germline assignment: CDR1 LGHDT and CDR2 YNNKEL (reference sequence). Trimming removed 0 bases from V and 5 bases from J, with 11 bases in between. This CDR3 spans 15 amino acids. CDR3 sequence: CASSQDARAYQPQHF. CDR3 DNA: TGTGCCAGCAGCCAAGATGCCAGGGCCTATCAGCCCCAGCATTTT.

Only one count was recorded for this clonotype. The gene calls are TRBV20-1 and TRBJ2-5, with 8 nucleotides matching TRBD2. The junction had 6 bases not matched to a gene; V was cut back by 2 bases and J by 1 base. Germline CDR1 DFQATT, CDR2 SNEGSKA (reference sequence). The CDR3 is 15 residues long. DNA for the CDR3: TGCAGTGCTAGAAATCTAGCGGGTTCCCAAGAGACCCAGTACTTC. This translates into CSARNLAGSQETQYF.

V gene TRBV19 combines with J gene TRBJ1-5; 7 positions agree with TRBD1. This CDR3 region has 13 residues. Trimming cost V 5 bases and J 13 bases; bases outside gene matches: 11. Germline V gene data show CDR1 as LNHDA and CDR2 as SQIVND (reference sequence). CDR3 in amino acids: CASSRDSDKGQHF. The CDR3 DNA follows: TGTGCCAGTAGTCGGGACAGTGACAAGGGGCAGCATTTT.

This clonotype was recorded at least ten times. The rearrangement links TRBV6-1 to TRBJ1-1; D remains unclear. The CDR3 sequence is 15 residues long. Germline CDR1 reads MNHNS; CDR2 reads SASEGT. V shed 5 bases and J shed 0 bases, with 13 bases lying between them. The CDR3 here is CASSIEGVMNTEAFF. CDR3 DNA sequence: TGTGCCAGCAGTATAGAGGGAGTCATGAACACTGAAGCTTTCTTT.

Ten or more counts support this clonotype. V usage is TRBV2 and J usage is TRBJ1-2; D might be TRBD1 (5 bases). In germline, CDR1 is SNHLY, CDR2 FYNNEI. The CDR3 covers 12 residues. The V end was cut by 8 bases, the J end by 8 bases, with 15 bases between. The CDR3, as DNA: TGTGCCAGCCGAATAGGGACGGAAGGCTACACCTTC. Its protein is CASRIGTEGYTF.

This clonotype was counted a few times. The rearrangement joins TRBV12-3 or TRBV12-4 to TRBJ1-1; 12 bases are a match to TRBD1. Trimming at V came to 5 bases and at J to 3 bases, leaving 13 bases not matched to a gene. The CDR3 sequence is 18 residues long. CDR3 in DNA: TGTGCCAGCAGTCCCGGGACAGGGGGCCGTATGGGGGACACTGAAGCTTTCTTT. The encoded protein is CASSPGTGGRMGDTEAFF.

This clonotype turned up a few times. This rearrangement joins TRBV6-2 or TRBV6-3 to TRBJ2-1; 7 nucleotides line up with TRBD1. From germline, CDR1 is MNHEY and CDR2 SVGEGT. Trimming cost V 2 bases and J 1 base; bases outside gene matches: 2. The CDR3 contains 15 residues. The CDR3 DNA follows: TGTGCCAGCAGTTACGGGGACAGTTCCTACAATGAGCAGTTCTTC. Its protein product is CASSYGDSSYNEQFF.

This chain joins TRBV29-1 and TRBJ2-1, with 7 bases lining up with TRBD2. Germline V gene sequence: CDR1 SQVTM, CDR2 ANQGSEA. V lost 6 bases and J lost 5; bases outside the gene matches: 10. The CDR3 covers 14 residues. DNA of the CDR3: TGCAGCGTGTGGTCGGGGGAGGGGAACAATGAGCAGTTCTTC. Translated, it gives CSVWSGEGNNEQFF.

This clonotype has more than one count but fewer than ten. The chain combines TRBV5-1 with TRBJ2-2, with D perhaps matching TRBD1 (6 bases). V shed 4 bases and J shed 5 bases, with 15 bases lying between them. From germline, CDR1 is SGHRS and CDR2 YFSETQ. The CDR3 loop spans 15 amino acids. The CDR3 DNA reads as TGCGCCAGCAGCCCGCCGGCAGGGGTTACCGGGGAGCTGTTTTTT. It specifies CASSPPAGVTGELFF.

The chain joins TRBV28 to TRBJ1-3; D remains unclear. CDR1 is MDHEN and CDR2 is SYDVKM in the germline V gene. CDR3 length: 14 residues. V dropped 5 bases and J dropped 2 bases, with 10 bases sitting between them. The DNA for the CDR3 is TGTGCCAGCAGTCCCCAAAGCGCTGGAAACACCATATATTTT. It specifies CASSPQSAGNTIYF.

This clonotype was counted only a few times. The genes are TRBV29-1 and TRBJ1-2, with a tentative D call TRBD1 (5 bases). V lost 7 bases and J 1 base, leaving 13 bases between the germline ends. The CDR3 runs 13 residues. Looked up from germline, CDR1 is SQVTM and CDR2 is ANQGSEA. CDR3 loop: CSAGGTGNYGYTF. The CDR3 nucleotides read TGCAGCGCCGGGGGAACTGGTAACTATGGCTACACCTTC.

This clonotype has a handful of counts. V usage is TRBV2 and J usage is TRBJ1-2; tentatively, D is TRBD1 (6 bases). This CDR3 comprises 17 residues. From germline, CDR1 is SNHLY and CDR2 FYNNEI. V was clipped by 4 bases and J by 3 bases, with 21 bases between them. As DNA, the CDR3 is TGTGCCAGCAGTGTAATTATCGGAAGAAGGGGGGACTATGGCTACACCTTC. This codes for CASSVIIGRRGDYGYTF.

In this sample, this clonotype turned up a few times. This chain connects TRBV3-1 to TRBJ1-5, with a tentative D call TRBD1 (6 bases). The CDR3 is 15 residues long. Germline V CDR1 and CDR2: LGHDT, YNNKEL (reference sequence). V was cut by 0 bases and J by 6 bases, with 12 bases left in between. The CDR3 region is CASSQDNRGLQPQHF. Written as DNA, the CDR3 is TGTGCCAGCAGCCAAGATAATCGGGGGCTTCAGCCCCAGCATTTT.

This chain joins TRBV7-9 and TRBJ2-4; possible D gene TRBD1, 5 bases. The CDR3 has 14 amino acids. Trimming removed 5 bases at V and 6 bases at J, with 14 bases between. CDR1 and CDR2 from the germline V gene are SEHNR and FQNEAQ (reference sequence). As DNA, the CDR3 is TGTGCCAGCAGCCCTCAGGGTGCTCGAAACATTCAGTACTTC. This gives the protein CASSPQGARNIQYF.

J is TRBJ2-5 and V is TRBV28, with D perhaps matching TRBD1 (5 bases). With 8 bases removed from V and 1 base from J, the gap between germline ends came to 20 bases. This CDR3 spans 16 amino acids. Germline V gene data show CDR1 as MDHEN and CDR2 as SYDVKM. CDR3 DNA sequence: TGTGCCAGCTCACCAATTCCGGCAGGGTCCCAAGAGACCCAGTACTTC. It encodes CASSPIPAGSQETQYF. Full variable domain (remainder filled in from reference TRBV28 and TRBJ2-5): DVKVTQSSRYLVKRTGEKVFLECVQDMDHENMFWYRQDPGLGLRLIYFSYDVKMKEKGDIPEGYSVSREKKERFSLILESASTNQTSMYLCASSPIPAGSQETQYFGPGTRLLVL.

This clonotype was counted a few times. In DNA, the CDR3 is TGTGCCAGCAGTCTTACCACTAGCGGGAGGACCCAGTACTTC. Translating gives CASSLTTSGRTQYF. The gene calls are TRBV27 and TRBJ2-5; 11 positions agree with TRBD2. The trim removed 5 bases at V and 7 bases at J, leaving 6 bases unmatched. CDR1 and CDR2 (germline): MNHEY, SMNVEV (reference sequence). This CDR3 contains 14 residues.

The rearrangement joins TRBV14 to TRBJ2-7; tentative D call: TRBD2 (5 bases). This CDR3 region has 14 residues. V shed 7 bases and J shed 3 bases, with 16 bases lying between them. Per the germline V gene, CDR1 is SGHDN and CDR2 is FVKESK. The CDR3 nucleotides are TGTGCCAGCACCAGGAGCGGCAACCTCTACGAGCAGTACTTC. The encoded protein is CASTRSGNLYEQYF.